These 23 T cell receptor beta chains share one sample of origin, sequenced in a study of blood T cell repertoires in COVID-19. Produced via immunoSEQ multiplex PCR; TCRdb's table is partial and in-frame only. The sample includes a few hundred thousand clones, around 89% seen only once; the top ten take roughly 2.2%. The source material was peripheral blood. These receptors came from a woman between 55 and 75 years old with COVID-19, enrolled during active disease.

In DNA, the CDR3 is TGTGCCAGCAGTTACAGACGGGATCCTGGGGCCAACGTCCTGACTTTC. Translating it yields CASSYRRDPGANVLTF. The chain couples TRBV6-5 to TRBJ2-6; tentative D call: TRBD2 (5 bases). The CDR3 has 16 residues. Between the trimmed V and J ends, which lost 2 bases and 2 bases, there was a span of 10 bases. The germline V gene has CDR1 MNHEY and CDR2 SVGAGI.

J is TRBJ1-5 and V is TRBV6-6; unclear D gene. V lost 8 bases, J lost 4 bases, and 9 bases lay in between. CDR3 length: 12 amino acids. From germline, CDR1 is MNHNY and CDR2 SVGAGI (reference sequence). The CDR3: CASLGGNQPQHF. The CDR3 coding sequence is TGTGCCAGCCTAGGAGGGAATCAGCCCCAGCATTTT.

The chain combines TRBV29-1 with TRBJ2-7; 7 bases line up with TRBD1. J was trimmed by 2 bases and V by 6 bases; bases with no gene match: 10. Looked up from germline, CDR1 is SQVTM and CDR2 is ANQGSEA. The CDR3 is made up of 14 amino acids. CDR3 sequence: CSVYLQGVPYEQYF. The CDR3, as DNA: TGCAGCGTATACCTTCAGGGGGTACCCTACGAGCAGTACTTC.

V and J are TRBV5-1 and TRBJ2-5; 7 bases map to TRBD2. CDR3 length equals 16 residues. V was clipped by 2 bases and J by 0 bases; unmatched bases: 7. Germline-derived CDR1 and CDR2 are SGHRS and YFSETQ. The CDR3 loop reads CASSFTLRGDQETQYF. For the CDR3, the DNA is TGCGCCAGCAGCTTCACCCTACGGGGGGACCAAGAGACCCAGTACTTC.

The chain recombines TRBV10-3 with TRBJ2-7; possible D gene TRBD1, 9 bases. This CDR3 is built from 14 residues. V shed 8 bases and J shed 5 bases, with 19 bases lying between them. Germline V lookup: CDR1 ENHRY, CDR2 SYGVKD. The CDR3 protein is CAIGSGTGFNEQYF. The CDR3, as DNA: TGTGCCATCGGTAGCGGGACAGGGTTTAACGAGCAGTACTTC.

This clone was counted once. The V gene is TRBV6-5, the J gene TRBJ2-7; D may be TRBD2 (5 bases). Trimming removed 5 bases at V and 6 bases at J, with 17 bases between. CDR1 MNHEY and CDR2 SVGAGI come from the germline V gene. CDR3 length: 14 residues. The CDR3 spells CASSHRTQNGEQYF. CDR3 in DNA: TGTGCCAGCAGTCACCGGACTCAAAACGGCGAGCAGTACTTC.

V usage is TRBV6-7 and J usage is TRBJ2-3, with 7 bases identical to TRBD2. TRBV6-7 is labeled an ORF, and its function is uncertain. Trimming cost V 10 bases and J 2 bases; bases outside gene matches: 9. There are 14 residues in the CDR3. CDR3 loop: CATQSGIFTDTQYF. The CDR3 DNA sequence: TGTGCCACCCAAAGCGGGATATTCACAGATACGCAGTATTTT.

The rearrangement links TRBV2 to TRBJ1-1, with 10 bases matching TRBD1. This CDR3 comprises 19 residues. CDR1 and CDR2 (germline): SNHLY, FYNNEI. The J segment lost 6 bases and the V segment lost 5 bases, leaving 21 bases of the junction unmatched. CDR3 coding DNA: TGTGCCAGCAGTCGAAGACCAAGTAGACAGGGGGCGTGGGGACCTGAAGCTTTCTTT. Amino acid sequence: CASSRRPSRQGAWGPEAFF.

The CDR3 loop reads CASSLDADYGYTF. The DNA for the CDR3 is TGTGCCAGCAGCTTAGACGCAGACTATGGCTACACCTTC. The rearrangement links TRBV7-9 to TRBJ1-2; D is undetermined. The length of the CDR3 is 13 residues. Trimming cost V 1 base and J 3 bases, with 6 bases left between them. Looked up from germline, CDR1 is SEHNR and CDR2 is FQNEAQ (reference sequence).

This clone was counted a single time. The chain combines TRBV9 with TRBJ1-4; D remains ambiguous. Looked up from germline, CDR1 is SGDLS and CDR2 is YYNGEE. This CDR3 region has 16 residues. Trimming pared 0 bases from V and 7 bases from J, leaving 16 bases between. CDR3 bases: TGTGCCAGCAGCGTAGGTCGGCGGGGTATAAGTGAAAAACTGTTTTTT. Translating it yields CASSVGRRGISEKLFF.

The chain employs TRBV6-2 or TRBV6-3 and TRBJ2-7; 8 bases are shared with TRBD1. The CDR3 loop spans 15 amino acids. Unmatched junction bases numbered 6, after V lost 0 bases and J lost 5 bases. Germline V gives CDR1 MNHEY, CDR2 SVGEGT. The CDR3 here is CASSYSARGPDEQYF. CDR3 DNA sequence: TGTGCCAGCAGTTACTCAGCCAGGGGGCCTGACGAGCAGTACTTC.

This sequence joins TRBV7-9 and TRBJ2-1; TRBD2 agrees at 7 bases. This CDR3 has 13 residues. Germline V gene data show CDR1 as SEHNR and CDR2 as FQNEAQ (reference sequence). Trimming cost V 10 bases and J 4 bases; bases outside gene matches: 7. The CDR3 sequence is CAINAGEYNEQFF. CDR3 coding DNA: TGTGCCATCAACGCGGGGGAGTACAATGAGCAGTTCTTC.

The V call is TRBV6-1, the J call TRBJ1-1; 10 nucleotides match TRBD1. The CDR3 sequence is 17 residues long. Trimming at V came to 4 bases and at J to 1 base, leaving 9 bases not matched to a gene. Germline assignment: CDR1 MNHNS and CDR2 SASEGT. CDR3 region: CASSGDRGPNWNTEAFF. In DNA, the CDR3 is TGTGCCAGCAGTGGGGACAGGGGACCAAATTGGAACACTGAAGCTTTCTTT.

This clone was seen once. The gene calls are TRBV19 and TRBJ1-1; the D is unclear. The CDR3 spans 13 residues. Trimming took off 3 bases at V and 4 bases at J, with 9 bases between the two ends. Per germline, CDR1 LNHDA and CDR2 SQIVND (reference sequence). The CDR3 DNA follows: TGTGCCAGTAGTATGAGGTTGAGCACTGAAGCTTTCTTT. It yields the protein CASSMRLSTEAFF.

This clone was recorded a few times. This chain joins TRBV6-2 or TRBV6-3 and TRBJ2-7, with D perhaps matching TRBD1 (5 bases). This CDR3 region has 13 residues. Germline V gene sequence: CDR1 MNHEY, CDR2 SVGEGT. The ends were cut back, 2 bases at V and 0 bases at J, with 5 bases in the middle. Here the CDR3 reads CASSYGASYEQYF. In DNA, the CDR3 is TGTGCCAGCAGTTACGGGGCCTCCTACGAGCAGTACTTC.

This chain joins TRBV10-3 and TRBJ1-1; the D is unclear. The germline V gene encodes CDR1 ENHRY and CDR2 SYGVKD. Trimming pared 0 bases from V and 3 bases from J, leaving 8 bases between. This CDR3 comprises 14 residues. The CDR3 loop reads CAISESSGDTEAFF. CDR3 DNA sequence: TGTGCCATCAGTGAGTCTTCCGGGGACACTGAAGCTTTCTTT.

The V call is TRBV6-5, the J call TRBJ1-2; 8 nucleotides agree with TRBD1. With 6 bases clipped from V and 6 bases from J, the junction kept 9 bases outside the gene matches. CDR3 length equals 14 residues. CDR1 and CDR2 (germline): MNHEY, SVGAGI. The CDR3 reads CASSPGGYLDGYTF. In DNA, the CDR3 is TGTGCCAGCAGCCCAGGGGGCTATTTAGATGGCTACACCTTC.

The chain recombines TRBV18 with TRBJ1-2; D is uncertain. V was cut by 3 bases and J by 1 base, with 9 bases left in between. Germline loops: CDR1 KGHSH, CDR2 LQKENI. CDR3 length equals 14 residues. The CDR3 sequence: CASSPQEVNYGYTF. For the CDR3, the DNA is TGTGCCAGCTCACCCCAGGAGGTTAACTATGGCTACACCTTC.

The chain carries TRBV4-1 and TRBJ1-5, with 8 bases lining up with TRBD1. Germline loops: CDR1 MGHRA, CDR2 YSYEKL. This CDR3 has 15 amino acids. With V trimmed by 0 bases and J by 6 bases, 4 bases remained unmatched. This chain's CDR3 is CASSQELTGAQPQHF. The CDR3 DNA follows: TGCGCCAGCAGCCAAGAACTGACAGGGGCTCAGCCCCAGCATTTT.

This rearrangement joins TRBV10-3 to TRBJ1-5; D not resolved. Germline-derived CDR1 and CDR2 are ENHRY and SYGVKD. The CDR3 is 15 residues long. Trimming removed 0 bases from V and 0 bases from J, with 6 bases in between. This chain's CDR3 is CAISESQNSNQPQHF. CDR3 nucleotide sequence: TGTGCCATCAGTGAGTCACAGAATAGCAATCAGCCCCAGCATTTT.

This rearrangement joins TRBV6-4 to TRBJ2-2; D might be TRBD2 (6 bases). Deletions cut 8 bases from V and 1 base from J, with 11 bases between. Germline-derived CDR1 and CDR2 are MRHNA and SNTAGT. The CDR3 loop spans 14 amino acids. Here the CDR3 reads CASRETVNTGELFF. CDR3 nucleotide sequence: TGTGCCAGCCGGGAGACGGTGAACACCGGGGAGCTGTTTTTT.

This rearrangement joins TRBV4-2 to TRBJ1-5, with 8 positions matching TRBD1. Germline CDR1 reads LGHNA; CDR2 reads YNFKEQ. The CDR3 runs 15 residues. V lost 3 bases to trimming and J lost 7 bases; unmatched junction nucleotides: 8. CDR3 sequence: CASSQGTGVGQPQHF. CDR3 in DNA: TGTGCCAGCAGCCAGGGGACAGGAGTTGGGCAGCCCCAGCATTTT.

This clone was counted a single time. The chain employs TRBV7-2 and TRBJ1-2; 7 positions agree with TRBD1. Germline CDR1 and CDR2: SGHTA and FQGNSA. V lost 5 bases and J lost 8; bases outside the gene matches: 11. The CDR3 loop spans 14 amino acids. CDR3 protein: CASSPGTASGGYTF. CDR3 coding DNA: TGTGCCAGCAGCCCAGGGACAGCCTCTGGAGGCTACACCTTC.